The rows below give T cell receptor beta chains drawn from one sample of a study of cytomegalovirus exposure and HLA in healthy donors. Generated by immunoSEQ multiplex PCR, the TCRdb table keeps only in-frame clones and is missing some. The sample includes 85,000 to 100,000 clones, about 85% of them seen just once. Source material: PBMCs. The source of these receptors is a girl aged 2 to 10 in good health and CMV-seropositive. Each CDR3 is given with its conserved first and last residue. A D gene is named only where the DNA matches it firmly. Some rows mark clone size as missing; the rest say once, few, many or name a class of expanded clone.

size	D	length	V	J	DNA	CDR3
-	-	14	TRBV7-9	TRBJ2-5	TGTGCCAGCAGCCCAGCCAGGGACTGGGAGACCCAGTACTTC	CASSPARDWETQYF
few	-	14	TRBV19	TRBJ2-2	TGTGCCAGTAGTGCGGGCACTAACACCGGGGAGCTGTTTTTT	CASSAGTNTGELFF
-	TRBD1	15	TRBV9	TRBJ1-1	TGTGCCAGCAGCGAAACCGGGACAGGGATCGCTGAAGCTTTCTTT	CASSETGTGIAEAFF
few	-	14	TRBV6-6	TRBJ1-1	TGTGCCAGCAGTTACACAGGAAAAAACACTGAAGCTTTCTTT	CASSYTGKNTEAFF
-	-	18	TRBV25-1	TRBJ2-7	TGTGCCAGCAGTGATCACCCAGACCAGTCGAGGGTCCAATACGAGCAGTACTTC	CASSDHPDQSRVQYEQYF
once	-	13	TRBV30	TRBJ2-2	TGTGCCTGGGTGACAGGGAACACCGGGGAGCTGTTTTTT	CAWVTGNTGELFF
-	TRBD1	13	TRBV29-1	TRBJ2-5	TGCAGCGTTCAACAGGGGGCGGCGGCGACCCAGTACTTC	CSVQQGAAATQYF
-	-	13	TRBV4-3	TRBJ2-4	TGCGCCAGCAGCCAAGATCGACAGGCCATTCAGTACTTC	CASSQDRQAIQYF
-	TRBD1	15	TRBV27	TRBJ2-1	TGTGCCAGCAGTTTCCAGGCAGGGGGCTGGGGTGAGCAGTTCTTC	CASSFQAGGWGEQFF
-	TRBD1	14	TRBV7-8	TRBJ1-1	TGTGCCAGCAGCCAGGGGGGTCAGAACACTGAAGCTTTCTTT	CASSQGGQNTEAFF
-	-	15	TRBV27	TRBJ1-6	TGTGCCAGCAGCCTACTAGGGGGGGCAAATTCACCCCTCCACTTT	CASSLLGGANSPLHF
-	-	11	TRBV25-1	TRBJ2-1	TGTGCCAGCAGTGAACAGAATGAGCAGTTCTTC	CASSEQNEQFF
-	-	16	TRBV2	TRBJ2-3	TGTGCCAGCAGTGTAGACTCGGGAGCGGGCACAGATACGCAGTATTTT	CASSVDSGAGTDTQYF
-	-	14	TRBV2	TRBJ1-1	TGTGCCAGCAGGGGTACAGGGACGAACACTGAAGCTTTCTTT	CASRGTGTNTEAFF
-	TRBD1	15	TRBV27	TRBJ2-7	TGTGCCAGCAGTTTGAACGGGGCAGGGGGCTACGAGCAGTACTTC	CASSLNGAGGYEQYF
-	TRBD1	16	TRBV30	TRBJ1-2	TGTGCCTGGGAGGGGACAGGGTGGTCGTCCCCGTATGGCTACACCTTC	CAWEGTGWSSPYGYTF
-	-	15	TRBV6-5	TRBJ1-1	TGTGCCAGCAGTTACGGGGGCCGTTTGAACACTGAAGCTTTCTTT	CASSYGGRLNTEAFF
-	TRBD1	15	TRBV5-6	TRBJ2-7	TGTGCCAGCAGCCTAGGACAGGGGGTCTACTACGAGCAGTACTTC	CASSLGQGVYYEQYF
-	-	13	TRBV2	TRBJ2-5	TGTGCCAGCAGTGTCAGGGGCGGGGAGACCCAGTACTTC	CASSVRGGETQYF
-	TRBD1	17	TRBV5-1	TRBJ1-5	TGCGCCAGCAGCTTGTCCCCCGGGACAGGGTCGAATCAGCCCCAGCATTTT	CASSLSPGTGSNQPQHF
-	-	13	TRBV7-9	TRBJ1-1	TGTGCCAGCAGCTTAAGGGGTATTACTGAAGCTTTCTTT	CASSLRGITEAFF
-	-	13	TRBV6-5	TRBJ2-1	TGTGCCAGCAGGACCCGAACAGGGAAACAGCAGTTCTTC	CASRTRTGKQQFF
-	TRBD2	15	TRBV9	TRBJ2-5	TGTGCCAGCAGCGTGGGGACTAAGAGCGGGGAGACCCAGTACTTC	CASSVGTKSGETQYF
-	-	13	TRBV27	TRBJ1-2	TGTGCCAGCAGTTTCAAAGCCGTTTATGGCTACACCTTC	CASSFKAVYGYTF
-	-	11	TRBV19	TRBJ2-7	TGTGCCAGTAGTCTTAATTCCGAGCAGTACTTC	CASSLNSEQYF
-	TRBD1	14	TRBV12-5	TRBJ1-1	TGTGCTAGTGGTTTGGGGACAGGGAACACTGAAGCTTTCTTT	CASGLGTGNTEAFF
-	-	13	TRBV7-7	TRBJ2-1	TGTGCTAGCAGCAAGGACTGGGACAATGAGCAGTTCTTC	CASSKDWDNEQFF
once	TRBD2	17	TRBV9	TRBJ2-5	TGTGCCAGCAGCGCCGCTAAGGGACTAGCGGGAGTGGAGACCCAGTACTTC	CASSAAKGLAGVETQYF
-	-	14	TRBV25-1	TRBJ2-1	TGTGCCAGCAGTGACCCTAGATTTAACAATGAGCAGTTCTTC	CASSDPRFNNEQFF
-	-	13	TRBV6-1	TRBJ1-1	TGTGCCAGCAGCCTTCAGGGCGGCACTGAAGCTTTCTTT	CASSLQGGTEAFF
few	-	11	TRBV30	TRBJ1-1	TGTGCCTGTAGCAGGGAACCTGAAGCTTTCTTT	CACSREPEAFF
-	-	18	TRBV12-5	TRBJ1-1	TGTGCTAGTGGTTTGGTACTATCCTCGGAGATTATGAACACTGAAGCTTTCTTT	CASGLVLSSEIMNTEAFF
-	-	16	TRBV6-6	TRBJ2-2	TGTGCCAGCAGTTACGTTGGCGGGATGAACACCGGGGAGCTGTTTTTT	CASSYVGGMNTGELFF
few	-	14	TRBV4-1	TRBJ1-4	TGCGCCAGCAGCCGGACAGCCTCAAATGAAAAACTGTTTTTT	CASSRTASNEKLFF
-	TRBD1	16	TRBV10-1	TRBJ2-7	TGCGCCAGCAGTGAATGGACCCAGGGACAGGGTAACGAGCAGTACTTC	CASSEWTQGQGNEQYF
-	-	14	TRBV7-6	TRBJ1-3	TGTGCCAGCAGCTTGGGGGGCTCTGGAAACACCATATATTTT	CASSLGGSGNTIYF
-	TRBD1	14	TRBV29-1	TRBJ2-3	TGCAGCGCCACAGGGGGCGCATTGGCAGATACGCAGTATTTT	CSATGGALADTQYF
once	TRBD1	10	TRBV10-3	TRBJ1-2	TGTGCCACAGGACAGGGAAGCTACACCTTC	CATGQGSYTF
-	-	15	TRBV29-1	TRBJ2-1	TGCAGCGTTGACGCCGCGAGTAGCTCCTACAATGAGCAGTTCTTC	CSVDAASSSYNEQFF
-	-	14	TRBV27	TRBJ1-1	TGTGCCAGCAGTTATGGCAGGGGGAACACTGAAGCTTTCTTT	CASSYGRGNTEAFF